A selection of T cell receptor beta chains follows, all from one sample in a study of blood T cell repertoires in COVID-19. The repertoire was sequenced with immunoSEQ multiplex PCR; TCRdb's copy has only in-frame clones and lacks some. The sample carries 100,000 to 150,000 clones, 92% recorded once. Sequencing was carried out using peripheral blood. All receptors come from a man aged 45 to 65 with COVID-19, enrolled during active disease. The CDR3 runs from the conserved cysteine through the conserved F or W. The D gene is left open where the match is weak. Size tells how often a clone was seen (once, few, many) or the class of an expanded clone, and some rows leave it out.

CDR3nt | CDR3aa | v_gene | d_gene | abundance | j_gene
TGTGCCAGCAGCTCTTTAGGGGCCAACGTCCTGACTTTC | CASSSLGANVLTF | TRBV12-3/TRBV12-4 | NA | NA | TRBJ2-6
TGCGCCAGCAGCTTGGTGGAGGGGTCAGATACGCAGTATTTT | CASSLVEGSDTQYF | TRBV5-1 | NA | NA | TRBJ2-3
TGTGCCAGCAGCCTTGAGACAGGGGGCCTCGGTGAAGCTTTCTTT | CASSLETGGLGEAFF | TRBV3-1/TRBV3-2 | TRBD1 | NA | TRBJ1-1
TGTGCCAGCAGCGGAGTTCGCGGGAGTCTCGACAATGAGCAGTTCTTC | CASSGVRGSLDNEQFF | TRBV5-4 | TRBD2 | once | TRBJ2-1
TGTGCCAGCAGAGGGGTATCGAACACCGGGGAGCTGTTTTTT | CASRGVSNTGELFF | TRBV6-4 | NA | NA | TRBJ2-2
TGCGCCAGCAGCCGGGGTTACGGGACAGACGCCCAAGAGACCCAGTACTTC | CASSRGYGTDAQETQYF | TRBV5-1 | TRBD1 | NA | TRBJ2-5
TGTGCCAGCTCACCACCGACAGGTTATGGCTACACCTTC | CASSPPTGYGYTF | TRBV18 | NA | NA | TRBJ1-2
TGCAGCGTTGATGGTTTTTGGACTAGCGGGAGGAACACAGATACGCAGTATTTT | CSVDGFWTSGRNTDTQYF | TRBV29-1 | TRBD2 | NA | TRBJ2-3
TGTGCCAGCTCACCTCCGGGACAGGGGACAAATTATGGCTACACCTTC | CASSPPGQGTNYGYTF | TRBV18 | TRBD1 | once | TRBJ1-2
TGTGCCATCGGCGTACTCGGGGGGGAGCAGTACTTC | CAIGVLGGEQYF | TRBV10-3 | TRBD2 | NA | TRBJ2-7
TGTGCCAGCAGAGGGGGCTATGGCTACACCTTC | CASRGGYGYTF | TRBV2 | NA | NA | TRBJ1-2
TGTGCCAGCAGCTTAGCGGGAGCGAACACCGGGGAGCTGTTTTTT | CASSLAGANTGELFF | TRBV7-9 | NA | few | TRBJ2-2